The 21 T cell receptor beta chains presented below share a single source sample, sequenced in a study of cytomegalovirus exposure and HLA in healthy donors. Primers: 60 Vbeta forward and 13 Jbeta reverse. Using immunoSEQ multiplex PCR, the repertoire was profiled, and TCRdb retains in-frame clones only, with some absent. The sample yields about 130,000 clones, 83% seen once. Sample: PBMCs. These receptors were obtained from a woman between 35 and 50 years old in good health and CMV-seropositive.

This clone showed up just once. The chain employs TRBV10-1 and TRBJ2-7; 10 bases map to TRBD2. The CDR3 is made up of 14 amino acids. Germline assignment: CDR1 WNHNN and CDR2 SYGVQD (reference sequence). Trimming cost V 2 bases and J 2 bases; bases outside gene matches: 0. Here the CDR3 DNA reads TGCGCCAGCAGTGAGACTAGCGGGACCTACGAGCAGTACTTC. It yields the protein CASSETSGTYEQYF.

The V call is TRBV11-3, the J call TRBJ2-3, with 7 bases identical to TRBD1. Trimming at V came to 2 bases and at J to 1 base, leaving 9 bases not matched to a gene. The V gene's germline CDR1 is SGHNT and CDR2 YENEEA. The length of the CDR3 is 17 residues. CDR3 region: CASSLWAGGRGTDTQYF. CDR3 bases: TGTGCCAGCAGCTTATGGGCAGGGGGAAGAGGCACAGATACGCAGTATTTT.

The chain couples TRBV10-3 to TRBJ1-1; TRBD1 matches 8 bases. Losses at the gene ends were 6 bases for V and 4 bases for J; bases not matched to a gene: 7. The CDR3 consists of 14 residues. Germline V gene sequence: CDR1 ENHRY, CDR2 SYGVKD. CDR3 DNA sequence: TGTGCCATCAGCTCGACAGGGGAGGGCACTGAAGCTTTCTTT. The encoded protein is CAISSTGEGTEAFF.

The V call is TRBV18, the J call TRBJ2-3; TRBD2 aligns across 13 bases. The CDR3 contains 17 residues. Germline V gene data show CDR1 as KGHSH and CDR2 as LQKENI. J gave up 6 bases and V 3 bases, and 9 bases lay outside the gene matches. This CDR3 is CASSPQGLAGRPDTQYF. CDR3 in DNA: TGTGCCAGCTCACCCCAGGGACTAGCGGGACGCCCGGATACGCAGTATTTT.

The CDR3 region has the DNA TGTGCCAGTAGCCTGACAGGGGTTAACTATGGCTACACCTTC. Its protein is CASSLTGVNYGYTF. The chain couples TRBV19 to TRBJ1-2, with TRBD1 matching 8 bases. Losses at the gene ends were 6 bases for V and 1 base for J; bases not matched to a gene: 4. The CDR3 consists of 14 residues. Germline-derived CDR1 and CDR2 are LNHDA and SQIVND (reference sequence).

The V and J genes are TRBV7-8 and TRBJ2-1; weak D call: TRBD2 (6 bases). The V gene lost 5 bases and the J gene lost 8 bases, with 16 bases spanning the gap. Per germline, CDR1 SGHVS and CDR2 FQNEAQ. The CDR3 covers 14 residues. The CDR3 here is CASSATGTLHEQFF. For the CDR3, the DNA is TGTGCCAGCAGCGCGACGGGGACTCTTCATGAGCAGTTCTTC.

The rearrangement uses TRBV4-3 and TRBJ2-3, with 8 bases that match TRBD2. The CDR3 is 16 residues long. Germline V gives CDR1 LGHNA, CDR2 YSLEER. V shed 0 bases and J 4 bases; nucleotides not matched to a gene: 6. CDR3 residues: CASSQEFSGISDTQYF. The CDR3 DNA is TGCGCCAGCAGCCAAGAATTTAGCGGGATATCAGATACGCAGTATTTT.

V and J are TRBV25-1 and TRBJ1-2, with 8 nucleotides matching TRBD1. Per the germline V gene, CDR1 is MGHDK and CDR2 is SYGVNS. Trimming removed 5 bases from V and 8 bases from J; junction bases left unmatched: 4. The CDR3 totals 12 residues. The CDR3 spells CASSLDRGGYTF. The DNA of the CDR3 is TGTGCCAGCAGTCTTGACAGGGGAGGCTACACCTTC.

The chain joins TRBV10-3 to TRBJ1-4; 12 bases are a match to TRBD1. The CDR3 has 17 amino acids. Germline-derived CDR1 and CDR2 are ENHRY and SYGVKD. Trimming at V came to 3 bases and at J to 4 bases, leaving 6 bases not matched to a gene. The CDR3: CAISDPGQGANNEKLFF. CDR3 nucleotides: TGTGCCATCAGTGATCCGGGACAGGGGGCAAATAATGAAAAACTGTTTTTT.

This clone was counted once. The genes are TRBV10-3 and TRBJ2-5; TRBD2 might be the D (6 bases). V was cut by 4 bases and J by 1 base, with 19 bases left in between. The CDR3 runs to 17 residues. Germline loops: CDR1 ENHRY, CDR2 SYGVKD. The CDR3 bases are TGTGCCATCAGTGGCGCCGGCTCTAGCGCAAGCCAAGAGACCCAGTACTTC. It translates to CAISGAGSSASQETQYF.

The chain links TRBV5-6 to TRBJ1-6; tentatively, D is TRBD1 (6 bases). Germline V gives CDR1 SGHDT, CDR2 YYEEEE. The CDR3 runs 14 residues. V lost 4 bases, J lost 7 bases, and 12 bases lay in between. The CDR3 reads CASSRTEENSPLHF. The CDR3, as DNA: TGTGCCAGCAGCCGGACAGAGGAAAATTCACCCCTCCACTTT.

J is TRBJ2-1 and V is TRBV5-1, with 13 bases aligning to TRBD2. The germline CDR1 and CDR2 sequences are SGHRS and YFSETQ. V was clipped by 3 bases and J by 0 bases; unmatched bases: 0. The CDR3 runs 16 residues. This CDR3 reads CASSWTSGSSYNEQFF. The CDR3 coding sequence is TGCGCCAGCAGCTGGACTAGCGGGAGCTCCTACAATGAGCAGTTCTTC.

Concerning this clone itself: It is unclear where the CDR3 begins or ends on the DNA, so no DNA is shown, and the CDR3 is as TCRdb lists it. CDR3 sequence: CASSFGEGAWEQYF. The V call is TRBV27, the J call TRBJ2-7; TRBD1, the table's D call, was not compared with the DNA. CDR1 is MNHEY and CDR2 is SMNVEV in the germline V gene (reference sequence). Including both end residues, the CDR3 is 14 amino acids long.

The V call is TRBV15, the J call TRBJ2-1, with 8 bases that match TRBD2. Germline V lookup: CDR1 LNHNV, CDR2 YYDKDF (reference sequence). V lost 3 bases to trimming and J lost 7 bases; unmatched junction nucleotides: 11. The CDR3 covers 16 residues. CDR3: CATSREGTSGENEQFF. The CDR3 nucleotides are TGTGCCACCAGCAGGGAGGGGACTAGTGGAGAGAATGAGCAGTTCTTC.

The chain carries TRBV27 and TRBJ2-1; the D gene is possibly TRBD1 (6 bases). This CDR3 spans 14 amino acids. Trimming removed 2 bases from V and 5 bases from J, with 10 bases in between. CDR1 MNHEY and CDR2 SMNVEV come from the germline V gene (reference sequence). The chain's CDR3 is CASSLSRGNNEQFF. Here the CDR3 DNA reads TGTGCCAGCAGTTTAAGCAGGGGAAACAATGAGCAGTTCTTC.

This clone showed up just a few times. The V and J genes are TRBV18 and TRBJ2-5; D ambiguous. The V and J ends lost 6 bases and 5 bases respectively, with 19 bases between them. The CDR3 loop spans 15 amino acids. Germline CDR1 KGHSH, CDR2 LQKENI. The CDR3 DNA follows: TGTGCCAGCTCCCCGACCCCCGAGCGTGGGGAGACCCAGTACTTC. Encoded protein: CASSPTPERGETQYF. The full variable domain, its missing parts supplied by reference TRBV18 and TRBJ2-5, is NAGVMQNPRHLVRRRGQEARLRCSPMKGHSHVYWYRQLPEEGLKFMVYLQKENIIDESGMPKERFSAEFPKEGPSILRIQQVVRGDSAAYFCASSPTPERGETQYFGPGTRLLVL.

The chain is built from TRBV30 and TRBJ1-2; TRBD1 might be the D (6 bases). The CDR3 length is 15 residues. With 4 bases removed from V and 4 bases from J, the gap between germline ends came to 19 bases. Germline V gene sequence: CDR1 GTSNPN, CDR2 SVGIG (reference sequence). CDR3 nucleotide sequence: TGTGCCTGGAAAATCGCGGACAGAATGCCCTATGGCTACACCTTC. This gives the protein CAWKIADRMPYGYTF.

Here the CDR3 reads CSVFLRDRALREQYF. In nucleotides, the CDR3 is TGCAGCGTTTTTCTCCGGGACAGGGCCTTAAGAGAGCAGTACTTC. V usage is TRBV29-1 and J usage is TRBJ2-7, with TRBD1 identical over 9 bases. Germline assignment: CDR1 SQVTM and CDR2 ANQGSEA. Unmatched junction bases numbered 15, after V lost 5 bases and J lost 7 bases. This CDR3 has 15 amino acids.

The CDR3, as DNA: TGTGCCAGCAGCTCAACCCGGGACGGGGGATTTTACGAGCAGTACTTC. Encoded protein: CASSSTRDGGFYEQYF. This chain links TRBV11-2 with TRBJ2-5; D is possibly TRBD2 (6 bases). The DNA end lines up better with TRBJ2-7; the J call may be wrong. Germline CDR1 and CDR2: SGHAT and FQNNGV. CDR3 size: 16 residues.

The sample holds one count of this clone. The J gene is TRBJ1-2, the V gene TRBV21-1; the table gives TRBD1 as D, unverified against the DNA. TRBV21-1 is an annotated pseudogene. The CDR3 runs to 16 residues. CDR3: CASSKGGQGRTRGYTF. As DNA, the CDR3 is TGTGCCAGCAGCAAAGGTGGGCAGGGCAGGACGAGGGGCTACACCTTC.

V and J are TRBV6-1 and TRBJ2-1; D is undetermined. CDR3 length: 13 amino acids. Germline CDR1 and CDR2: MNHNS and SASEGT. V lost 8 bases, J lost 8 bases, and 16 bases lay in between. The CDR3 bases are TGTGCCAGCTTGTCAAGAAGCGCCGATGAGCAGTTCTTC. This gives the protein CASLSRSADEQFF.